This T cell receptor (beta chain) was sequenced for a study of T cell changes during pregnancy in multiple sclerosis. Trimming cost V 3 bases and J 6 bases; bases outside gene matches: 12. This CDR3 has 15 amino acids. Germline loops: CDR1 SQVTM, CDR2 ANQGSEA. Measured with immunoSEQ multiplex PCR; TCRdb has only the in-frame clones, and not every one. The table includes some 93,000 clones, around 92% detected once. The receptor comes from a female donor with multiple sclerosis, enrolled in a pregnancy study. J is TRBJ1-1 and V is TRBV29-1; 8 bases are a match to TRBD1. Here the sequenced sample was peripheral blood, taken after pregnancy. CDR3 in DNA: TGCAGCGTTGAGTTCGGACAGGGAAGGATTCCTGAAGCTTTCTTT. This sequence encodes CSVEFGQGRIPEAFF. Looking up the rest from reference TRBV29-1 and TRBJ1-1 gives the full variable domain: SAVISQKPSRDICQRGTSLTIQCQVDSQVTMMFWYRQQPGQSLTLIATANQGSEATYESGFVIDKFPISRPNLTFSTLTVSNMSPEDSSIYLCSVEFGQGRIPEAFFGQGTRLTVV.